The rows below give T cell receptor beta chains drawn from one sample of a study of T cell responses to AZD1222 COVID-19 vaccine. This table comes from immunoSEQ multiplex PCR, and its TCRdb copy is limited to in-frame clones, with some not included. The sample has some 200,000 clones; approximately 91% are singletons. This specimen was peripheral blood, taken on day 0 of AZD1222 vaccination. These receptors were taken from an adult in good health. Each CDR3 is given with its conserved first and last residue. D genes are given only for firm matches. Size tells how often a clone was seen (once, few, many) or the class of an expanded clone, and some rows leave it out.

d_call,v_call,clone_size,cdr3_aa
.,TRBV5-4,.,CASSSINEKLFF
TRBD1,TRBV19,.,CASSIEGGASSQPQHF
.,TRBV12-3/TRBV12-4,.,CASSPGRGYGYTF
TRBD2,TRBV7-2,few,CASSSGLAGQSSYNEQFF
.,TRBV12-3/TRBV12-4,.,CASSLVGYGYTF
.,TRBV6-6,.,CASSYGWEETQYF
.,TRBV6-2/TRBV6-3,.,CASSQRYREVNTEAFF
.,TRBV19,.,CASSPRAAGELFF
.,TRBV10-1,once,CASRVGQSVDTGELFF
TRBD2,TRBV7-9,.,CASSLLAGGPQEQFF
TRBD1,TRBV9,.,CASSPNRGQGTGELFF
.,TRBV7-9,.,CASSLALPSTDTQYF
.,TRBV6-5,.,CASTATANTEAFF
.,TRBV28,.,CASSFSTGALYEQFF
.,TRBV7-8,.,CASSLRASGNQPQHF
TRBD1,TRBV19,.,CASTIPGQRMNTEAFF
TRBD2,TRBV10-3,.,CAISESGTRTDTQYF
.,TRBV6-4,.,CASSVRAHNEQFF
.,TRBV29-1,.,CSPSKGRGTNEKLFF
.,TRBV10-3,.,CAISESRSGNTIYF
.,TRBV3-1/TRBV3-2,.,CASSQAGDTEAFF
.,TRBV23-1,.,CASSRRTYAREKLFF
.,TRBV7-2,.,CASSLRRGIEKLFF
.,TRBV19,.,CASTQTPGELFF
TRBD2,TRBV15,.,CATSREAGGLNEQFF
.,TRBV7-3,.,CASTLRGDTYGYTF